This T cell receptor beta chain is from a study of cytomegalovirus exposure and HLA in healthy donors. The study, taken as a whole, reports: Trimming of TCR beta V- and J-genes showed a link, identified in a later analysis, to a missense DCLRE1C variant.

Worth noting for this clone: The antigen is undetermined.

Trimming shortened V by 4 bases and J by 5 bases, and 15 bases separated the two germline ends. The CDR3 runs to 15 residues. CDR1 is MNHNS and CDR2 is SASEGT in the germline V gene. A multiplex PCR was run with 60 Vbeta primers and 13 Jbeta primers. Measured with immunoSEQ multiplex PCR; TCRdb has only the in-frame clones, and not every one. The sample shows more than 85,000 clones, around 80% of them seen only once. This clonotype was sampled from a male donor in good health and CMV-seropositive. The chain uses TRBV6-1 and TRBJ2-1; D might be TRBD2 (7 bases). The sample comprised PBMCs. The CDR3 DNA follows: TGTGCCAGCAGTGTACGCGAGGGGGGGGACAATGAGCAGTTCTTC. This codes for CASSVREGGDNEQFF.